This TCR beta chain is drawn from a study of Graves' ophthalmopathy and Graves' hyperthyroidism. General study findings and limits: Distinction of ophthalmopathy from stable hyperthyroidism by a 13-signature model reached 85% to 90% sensitivity and about 80% specificity.

RNA transcripts yielded amplified TCR beta CDR3 regions. RT-PCR with HTBI primers came first, then second-round multiplex PCR. Using its own MiXCR run on the multiplex PCR reads, TCRdb lists one record per CDR3 protein. This sample has approximately 640,000 distinct CDR3 sequences, with about two fifths found just once. Worth noting for this clonotype: Antigen specificity is unknown. A read error may be the cause here, since a much bigger clone is one base away.

Moderate-to-severe activity, CAS at least 3, NOSPECS at least 4 and duration under 3 months characterized donors with ophthalmopathy. Other autoimmune disease, uncontrolled infection, pregnancy and lactation led to exclusion. The diagnosis combined clinical symptoms, thyroxine, TRAb, thyroid ultrasound and orbital computed tomography scans. CDR1 and CDR2 from the germline V gene are SGHVS and FQNEAQ. The CDR3 covers 14 residues. Source material: peripheral blood. The chain has TRBV7-8 and TRBJ1-2; maybe TRBD1 (6 bases). This TCR came from an adult man with Graves' ophthalmopathy. As DNA, the CDR3 is TGTGCCAGCAGCTCAGGGGCGCAGAAATATGGCCACACCTTC. It encodes CASSSGAQKYGHTF.